The next 31 T cell receptor beta chains were all read from a single sample in a study of blood T cell repertoires in COVID-19 (dated by TCRdb to between 2020 and 2021). The library was prepared using the immunoSEQ multiplex PCR assay. In TCRdb, the immuneACCESS table is reduced to in-frame sequences with V and J assigned. These tables do not hold every clone; where another copy was compared, an unresolved V gene accounts for under half, and the others remain unexplained. The sample table contains 150,000 to 200,000 clones; only one count was recorded for around 85% of them. The biggest ten clones account for 3% to 4% of the sample. The sequencing input was peripheral blood. These receptors all come from a human donor with acute or convalescent COVID-19. The donor label of this sample is uncertain.

This clone has just one count. The chain uses TRBV30 and TRBJ1-3; D might be TRBD1 (6 bases). The germline V gene encodes CDR1 GTSNPN and CDR2 SVGIG (reference sequence). CDR3 length: 14 amino acids. CDR3 in amino acids: CAMVRGIPGNTIYF. In nucleotides, the CDR3 is TGTGCGATGGTTAGGGGGATACCTGGAAACACCATATATTTT. Combining the CDR3 with reference TRBV30 and TRBJ1-3 gives the whole variable domain SQTIHQWPATLVQPVGSPLSLECTVEGTSNPNLYWYRQAAGRGLQLLFYSVGIGQISSEVPQNLSASRPQDRQFILSSKKLLLSDSGFYLCAMVRGIPGNTIYFGEGSWLTVV.

V gene TRBV6-6 combines with J gene TRBJ1-4; 9 bases align to TRBD1. Unmatched junction bases numbered 7, after V lost 3 bases and J lost 17 bases. Germline-derived CDR1 and CDR2 are MNHNY and SVGAGI (reference sequence). The CDR3 runs 12 residues. CDR3 loop: CASSYSGQGIFF. The DNA of the CDR3 is TGTGCCAGCAGTTATTCCGGACAGGGGATTTTTTTT.

The chain couples TRBV5-1 to TRBJ2-1; D is undetermined. Trimming shortened V by 0 bases and J by 9 bases, and 16 bases separated the two germline ends. This CDR3 is built from 15 residues. CDR1 and CDR2 (germline): SGHRS, YFSETQ. The chain's CDR3 is CASSLADATRLEQFF. The CDR3 DNA follows: TGCGCCAGCAGCTTGGCCGACGCGACACGGCTTGAGCAGTTCTTC. Full variable domain (rest looked up from reference TRBV5-1 and TRBJ2-1): KAGVTQTPRYLIKTRGQQVTLSCSPISGHRSVSWYQQTPGQGLQFLFEYFSETQRNKGNFPGRFSGRQFSNSRSEMNVSTLELGDSALYLCASSLADATRLEQFFGPGTRLTVL.

Points on this clone: Other DNA variants within this sample encode the same CDR3. V gene TRBV6-5 combines with J gene TRBJ2-1, with 8 nucleotides matching TRBD1. The germline gives CDR1 MNHEY, CDR2 SVGAGI. This CDR3 region has 15 residues. Germline trimming cut 5 bases from V and 2 bases from J; bases unmatched to any gene: 5. The CDR3 protein is CASSRGQGAYNEQFF. The CDR3 region has the DNA TGTGCCAGCAGTCGCGGACAGGGTGCCTACAATGAGCAGTTCTTC.

This clone has only a few counts. This chain connects TRBV7-8 to TRBJ2-3, with D perhaps matching TRBD2 (6 bases). This CDR3 region has 13 residues. The germline V and J ends were trimmed by 3 bases and 6 bases, with 10 bases remaining between them. The germline gives CDR1 SGHVS, CDR2 FQNEAQ. In DNA, the CDR3 is TGTGCCAGCAGCTTCTCTAGCGTCGATACGCAGTATTTT. This codes for CASSFSSVDTQYF. Full variable domain (outside the CDR3, taken from reference TRBV7-8 and TRBJ2-3): GAGVSQSPRYKVAKRGQDVALRCDPISGHVSLFWYQQALGQGPEFLTYFQNEAQLDKSGLPSDRFFAERPEGSVSTLKIQRTQQEDSAVYLCASSFSSVDTQYFGPGTRLTVL.

The rearrangement links TRBV5-6 to TRBJ2-3; TRBD1 matches at 7 bases. Germline V gene data show CDR1 as SGHDT and CDR2 as YYEEEE. CDR3 length: 16 residues. With 1 base clipped from V and 6 bases from J, the junction kept 11 bases outside the gene matches. This chain's CDR3 is CASSLNRGRIIDTQYF. In DNA form, the CDR3 reads TGTGCCAGCAGCTTGAACAGGGGCCGAATCATCGATACGCAGTATTTT.

The chain has TRBV5-1 and TRBJ1-3; no clear D gene. The CDR3 consists of 15 residues. The germline V gene has CDR1 SGHRS and CDR2 YFSETQ. The V gene lost 4 bases and the J gene lost 4 bases, with 15 bases spanning the gap. For the CDR3, the DNA is TGCGCCAGCAGCCGAGGAGCGGAAGGCGGAAACACCATATATTTT. This encodes CASSRGAEGGNTIYF.

This clone appeared once. The rearrangement links TRBV29-1 to TRBJ1-1; 7 bases line up with TRBD1. The CDR3 runs to 12 residues. Germline V gene data show CDR1 as SQVTM and CDR2 as ANQGSEA. V shed 7 bases, J shed 3 bases, and the junction held 5 bases outside the gene matches. CDR3 DNA: TGCAGCGCGAACAGGGGAGACACTGAAGCTTTCTTT. This gives the protein CSANRGDTEAFF.

The rearrangement uses TRBV10-2 and TRBJ2-2; D unclear. CDR3 size: 15 residues. In germline, CDR1 is WSHSY, CDR2 SAAADI. V lost 1 base, J lost 5 bases, and 11 bases lay in between. CDR3 residues: CASSELVRVTGELFF. The CDR3 bases are TGCGCCAGCAGTGAGTTGGTTCGAGTTACCGGGGAGCTGTTTTTT.

The chain is built from TRBV27 and TRBJ1-5; 11 bases align to TRBD1. CDR1 and CDR2 from the germline V gene are MNHEY and SMNVEV (reference sequence). Trimming cost V 6 bases and J 7 bases; bases outside gene matches: 11. CDR3 length equals 16 residues. CDR3 residues: CASRRGQGEPRQPQHF. The CDR3 nucleotides read TGTGCCAGCAGGCGGGGACAGGGGGAACCCCGACAGCCCCAGCATTTT.

As for this clone: Other nucleotide sequences from this sample produce the same CDR3. V gene TRBV11-3 combines with J gene TRBJ2-2; D call uncertain. Looked up from germline, CDR1 is SGHNT and CDR2 is YENEEA. This CDR3 is 15 amino acids long. Deletions cut 1 base from V and 3 bases from J, with 9 bases between. CDR3 sequence: CASSLGGRDTGELFF. For the CDR3, the DNA is TGTGCCAGCAGCTTAGGAGGCAGAGACACCGGGGAGCTGTTTTTT. Filled out from reference TRBV11-3 and TRBJ2-2, the complete variable domain reads EAGVVQSPRYKIIEKKQPVAFWCNPISGHNTLYWYLQNLGQGPELLIRYENEEAVDDSQLPKDRFSAERLKGVDSTLKIQPAELGDSAVYLCASSLGGRDTGELFFGEGSRLTVL.

V gene TRBV29-1 combines with J gene TRBJ1-1; 8 bases match TRBD1. The V gene's germline CDR1 is SQVTM and CDR2 ANQGSEA. Losses at the gene ends were 6 bases for V and 3 bases for J; bases not matched to a gene: 3. CDR3 length: 12 residues. CDR3 region: CSVWTGYTEAFF. Written as DNA, the CDR3 is TGCAGCGTATGGACAGGGTACACTGAAGCTTTCTTT.

This chain links TRBV5-6 with TRBJ2-3, with 8 bases matching TRBD2. CDR1 and CDR2 from the germline V gene are SGHDT and YYEEEE. The CDR3 has 16 amino acids. Losses at the gene ends were 1 base for V and 6 bases for J; bases not matched to a gene: 10. Written as DNA, the CDR3 is TGTGCCAGCAGCTTGCGGGGACTAGAAGCGTGGGATACGCAGTATTTT. Residues: CASSLRGLEAWDTQYF.

Comments on this clone: This sample includes further DNA sequences coding for the same CDR3. J is TRBJ2-7 and V is TRBV7-2; D gene unclear. The V end was cut by 5 bases, the J end by 0 bases, with 8 bases between. Germline CDR1 is SGHTA and CDR2 is FQGNSA. CDR3 length equals 13 residues. This chain's CDR3 is CASSPGVSYEQYF. The CDR3 DNA sequence: TGTGCCAGCAGCCCTGGAGTCTCCTACGAGCAGTACTTC.

This clone occurred a few times. The V gene is TRBV27, the J gene TRBJ1-1, with 9 bases lining up with TRBD1. This CDR3 comprises 14 residues. Germline V gene data show CDR1 as MNHEY and CDR2 as SMNVEV (reference sequence). With 3 bases clipped from V and 5 bases from J, the junction kept 4 bases outside the gene matches. The CDR3 DNA is TGTGCCAGCAGTTTTCTGGGACAGGGTACTGAAGCTTTCTTT. Protein sequence: CASSFLGQGTEAFF.

J is TRBJ2-7 and V is TRBV5-8, with D maybe TRBD2 (6 bases). The CDR3 contains 14 residues. Germline lookup yields CDR1 SGHTS and CDR2 YDEGEE. Trimming took 4 bases from V and 7 from J, leaving 18 bases between them. In DNA, the CDR3 is TGTGCCAGCAGCCTGGAGCGGGCTCGGTCAGAGCAGTACTTC. Protein sequence: CASSLERARSEQYF.

Points on this clone: The sample carries other DNA sequences with the same CDR3. The V gene is TRBV27, the J gene TRBJ1-1; D perhaps matches TRBD1 (6 bases). The CDR3 extends over 14 amino acids. V dropped 6 bases and J dropped 1 base, with 12 bases sitting between them. Germline values: CDR1 MNHEY, CDR2 SMNVEV (reference sequence). DNA for the CDR3: TGTGCCAGCAGGTCCCTACAGGGGAACACTGAAGCTTTCTTT. This encodes CASRSLQGNTEAFF.

CDR3 DNA: TGTGCCAGTTCCAGGACAGGGCGAGGATCACCCCTCCACTTT. Residues: CASSRTGRGSPLHF. The V gene is TRBV2, the J gene TRBJ1-6; 8 bases agree with TRBD1. V gave up 9 bases and J gave up 10 bases; unmatched junction bases: 11. The CDR3 sequence is 14 residues long. The germline V gene has CDR1 SNHLY and CDR2 FYNNEI.

The V call is TRBV6-5, the J call TRBJ2-2; the match to TRBD1 covers 9 bases. This CDR3 contains 15 residues. CDR1 is MNHEY and CDR2 is SVGAGI in the germline V gene. The V and J ends lost 6 bases and 3 bases, in that order; junction bases with no gene match: 5. This chain's CDR3 is CASSTGGRDTGELFF. The CDR3 DNA is TGTGCCAGCAGCACAGGGGGCCGGGACACCGGGGAGCTGTTTTTT.

V usage is TRBV9 and J usage is TRBJ2-2, with 9 bases that match TRBD2. The CDR3 spans 17 residues. Germline assignment: CDR1 SGDLS and CDR2 YYNGEE. The junction had 9 bases not matched to a gene; V was cut back by 6 bases and J by 0 bases. In DNA, the CDR3 is TGTGCCAGCACTTCAAGCGGGGGGCCAACGAACACCGGGGAGCTGTTTTTT. It is translated as CASTSSGGPTNTGELFF.

The chain carries TRBV18 and TRBJ1-6, with D possibly being TRBD1 (5 bases). CDR3 length equals 22 residues. Trimming took 2 bases from V and 0 from J, leaving 26 bases between them. CDR1 is KGHSH and CDR2 is LQKENI in the germline V gene. Written as DNA, the CDR3 is TGTGCCAGCTCACCAATATGGAACGGGGGTCGATTAAGTGGCTCCTATAATTCACCCCTCCACTTT. It codes for CASSPIWNGGRLSGSYNSPLHF.

A single count supports this clone. V gene TRBV18 combines with J gene TRBJ2-3, with D possibly matching TRBD1 (6 bases). The CDR3 runs to 14 residues. The V and J ends lost 2 bases and 2 bases respectively, with 8 bases between them. CDR1 and CDR2 (germline): KGHSH, LQKENI. The CDR3 DNA reads TGTGCCAGCTCACCAGGGGGCTCCACAGATACGCAGTATTTT. Protein product: CASSPGGSTDTQYF.

This clone was detected only once. The rearrangement links TRBV5-4 to TRBJ1-1; 9 bases fit TRBD1. The CDR3 covers 15 residues. After removal of 4 bases from V and 4 bases from J, the junction contained 8 bases not matched to a gene. The germline V gene encodes CDR1 SGHNT and CDR2 YYREEE (reference sequence). CDR3 DNA: TGTGCCAGCAGCCTAAAGGACAGGGGAATCACTGAAGCTTTCTTT. Translation: CASSLKDRGITEAFF.

This clone was detected only a few times. The chain links TRBV28 to TRBJ2-7; no reliable D call. The CDR3 is made up of 13 amino acids. V was clipped by 3 bases and J by 1 base, with 7 bases between them. Germline-derived CDR1 and CDR2 are MDHEN and SYDVKM. In nucleotides, the CDR3 is TGTGCCAGCAGTTTCTCCTTTTCCTACGAGCAGTACTTC. Its translation is CASSFSFSYEQYF.

This clone appeared a single time. The chain carries TRBV10-3 and TRBJ2-5, with TRBD1 matching over 9 bases. Per the germline V gene, CDR1 is ENHRY and CDR2 is SYGVKD. V dropped 5 bases and J dropped 5; count of bases not matched to a gene: 6. The CDR3 is 14 residues long. CDR3 nucleotide sequence: TGTGCCATCAGTAGTACACAGGGGGCTGAGACCCAGTACTTC. Protein: CAISSTQGAETQYF.

V and J are TRBV4-3 and TRBJ1-1; no reliable D call. There are 15 residues in the CDR3. Per the germline V gene, CDR1 is LGHNA and CDR2 is YSLEER. Trimming stripped 0 bases from V and 4 bases from J, with 12 bases between. CDR3 protein: CASSQDVSGSTEAFF. The CDR3 bases are TGCGCCAGCAGCCAAGATGTATCAGGAAGCACTGAAGCTTTCTTT.

This rearrangement joins TRBV3-1 (or the pseudogene TRBV3-2) to TRBJ2-1; D uncertain. Germline V CDR1 and CDR2: LGHDT, YNNKEL (reference sequence). With 7 bases removed from V and 5 bases from J, the gap between germline ends came to 6 bases. The CDR3 has 11 amino acids. CDR3 loop: CASTNNNEQFF. CDR3 bases: TGTGCCAGCACCAACAACAATGAGCAGTTCTTC.

The chain has TRBV18 and TRBJ2-7, with a weak D call TRBD1 (5 bases). Germline values: CDR1 KGHSH, CDR2 LQKENI. This CDR3 is built from 15 residues. The germline V and J ends were trimmed by 6 bases and 3 bases, with 18 bases remaining between them. CDR3 region: CASSFRRQTLYEQYF. The CDR3 bases are TGTGCCAGCTCTTTTCGGAGACAGACTCTCTACGAGCAGTACTTC.

The V call is TRBV6-5, the J call TRBJ2-2; 7 positions agree with TRBD1. The germline gives CDR1 MNHEY, CDR2 SVGAGI. Trimming took 4 bases from V and 5 from J; bases not matched to a gene: 1. CDR3 size: 13 residues. The CDR3 DNA is TGTGCCAGCAGTTCGACAGGGACCGGGGAGCTGTTTTTT. Residues: CASSSTGTGELFF.

The V and J genes are TRBV18 and TRBJ1-6; D is undetermined. The CDR3 has 14 amino acids. Germline loops: CDR1 KGHSH, CDR2 LQKENI. Between the trimmed V and J ends, which lost 5 bases and 0 bases, there was a span of 5 bases. The CDR3 region is CASSGSSYNSPLHF. The CDR3 region has the DNA TGTGCCAGCTCAGGGAGCTCCTATAATTCACCCCTCCACTTT.

The chain joins TRBV19 to TRBJ1-5; 7 nucleotides match TRBD1. Germline V gene lookup returns CDR1 LNHDA and CDR2 SQIVND (reference sequence). This CDR3 region has 14 residues. V lost 6 bases, J lost 6 bases, and 8 bases stayed unmatched. CDR3 bases: TGTGCCAGTAGAAGCCAACAGGGGACTCAGCCCCAGCATTTT. Translating it yields CASRSQQGTQPQHF.